This T cell receptor beta chain was sequenced for a study of blood T cell repertoires in COVID-19. Study context: From the United States, Italy and Spain came samples of acute and convalescent COVID-19.

Authors' analysis steps: How many nucleated cells were present was estimated from reference gene primer amplification. Assay: immunoSEQ multiplex PCR; the TCRdb copy retains only in-frame clones and omits some. V, J and clone size are those of that table, while D and trimming were read from the DNA. There are about 26,000 clones in the sample; about 90% occur only once, and over 9% lies in the top ten. Material for sequencing was peripheral blood. The receptor comes from a man aged 65 to 79 with acute or convalescent COVID-19.

In nucleotides, the CDR3 is TGTGCCAGCAGTGAACTGGGAGGAGCTTTCTTT. This translates into CASSELGGAFF. V and J are TRBV6-1 and TRBJ1-1; D not resolved. The ends were cut back, 2 bases at V and 10 bases at J, with 8 bases in the middle. Germline CDR1 MNHNS, CDR2 SASEGT. This CDR3 is 11 amino acids long.